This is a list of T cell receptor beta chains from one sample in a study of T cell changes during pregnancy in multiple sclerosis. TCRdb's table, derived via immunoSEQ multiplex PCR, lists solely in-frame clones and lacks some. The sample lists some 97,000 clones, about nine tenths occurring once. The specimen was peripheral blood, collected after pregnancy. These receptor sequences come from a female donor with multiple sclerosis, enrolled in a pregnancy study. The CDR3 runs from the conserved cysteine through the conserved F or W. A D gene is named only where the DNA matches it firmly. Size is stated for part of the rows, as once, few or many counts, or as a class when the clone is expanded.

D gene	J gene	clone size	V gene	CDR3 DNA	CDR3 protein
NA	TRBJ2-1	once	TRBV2	TGTGCCAGCAGTGAAGTTTTGGCCTCTAGTGAGCAGTTCTTC	CASSEVLASSEQFF
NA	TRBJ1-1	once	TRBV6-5	TGTGCCAGCAGAACGGGGTGGGGGGGGAACACTGAAGCTTTCTTT	CASRTGWGGNTEAFF
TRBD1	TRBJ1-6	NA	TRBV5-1	TGCGCCAGCCGTGAAACCGGGACAGCGTTCGGATTTTCACCCCTCCACTTT	CASRETGTAFGFSPLHF
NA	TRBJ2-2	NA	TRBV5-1	TGCGCCAGCAGCGGTGGCGACTCGCCAAACACCGGGGAGCTGTTTTTT	CASSGGDSPNTGELFF
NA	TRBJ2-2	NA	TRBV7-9	TGTGCCAGCCGCAAACAGATAAACACCGGGGAGCTGTTTTTT	CASRKQINTGELFF
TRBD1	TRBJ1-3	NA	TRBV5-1	TGCGCCAGCAGCTCGGACAGGGGGACGGACACCATATATTTT	CASSSDRGTDTIYF
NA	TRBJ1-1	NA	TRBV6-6	TGTGCCAGCAGTCACTTCCAGAACACTGAAGCTTTCTTT	CASSHFQNTEAFF
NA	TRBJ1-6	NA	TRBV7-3	TGTGCCAGCAGCTTAGGACAGTTAAGTTCACCCCTCCACTTT	CASSLGQLSSPLHF
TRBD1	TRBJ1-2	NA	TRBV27	TGTGCCAGCAGTCCAAGACAGGGGTCTAACTATGGCTACACCTTC	CASSPRQGSNYGYTF
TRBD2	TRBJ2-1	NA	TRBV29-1	TGCAGCGTTGAGGGCGGGAGCTCCTACAATGAGCAGTTCTTC	CSVEGGSSYNEQFF
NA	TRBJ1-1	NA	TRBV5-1	TGCGCCAGCAGCTTCAAGGGGGACACTGAAGCTTTCTTT	CASSFKGDTEAFF
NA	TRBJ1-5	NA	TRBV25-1	TGTGCCAGCATTTGGGAGGGGGGGCTATCCAATCAGCCCCAGCATTTT	CASIWEGGLSNQPQHF
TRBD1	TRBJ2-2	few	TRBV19	TGTGCCAGTAGTATGAATTCGTTGGGACAGGGCCACACCGGGGAGCTGTTTTTT	CASSMNSLGQGHTGELFF
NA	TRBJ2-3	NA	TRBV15	TGTGCCACCAGCAGTGCCCCAGGGGCCAGCACAGATACGCAGTATTTT	CATSSAPGASTDTQYF
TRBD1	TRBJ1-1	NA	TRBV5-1	TGCGCCAGCAGTTCGGGACAGATGAACACTGAAGCTTTCTTT	CASSSGQMNTEAFF
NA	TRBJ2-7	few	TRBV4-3	TGCGCCAGCAGCCATGGCCGGGACACGTCTTACGAGCAGTACTTC	CASSHGRDTSYEQYF
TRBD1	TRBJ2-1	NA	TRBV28	TGTGCCAGCAGTTTACCCGGGACAGGGATTTACAATGAGCAGTTCTTC	CASSLPGTGIYNEQFF
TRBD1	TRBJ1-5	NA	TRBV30	TGTGCCTGGAGTGCACAGGGGGCGCGGAGCGATCAGCCCCAGCGTTTT	CAWSAQGARSDQPQRF
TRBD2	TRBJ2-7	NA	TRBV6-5	TGTGCCAGCAGACAGACTAGCGGGAACTACGAGCAGTACTTC	CASRQTSGNYEQYF
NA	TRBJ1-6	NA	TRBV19	TGTGCCAGTAGTATACAGGGGATGGATTCACCCCTCCACTTT	CASSIQGMDSPLHF
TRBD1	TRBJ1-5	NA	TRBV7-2	TGTGCCAGCAGCGCCGGGACAGGGCATCAGCCCCAGCATTTT	CASSAGTGHQPQHF
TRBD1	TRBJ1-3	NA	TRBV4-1	TGCGCCAGCAGCCATCCGGGACAGGGAAACACCATATATTTT	CASSHPGQGNTIYF
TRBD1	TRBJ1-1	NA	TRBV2	TGTGCCCAACCCCTCAACCCCGGGACAGAGGGGACTGAAGCTTTCTTT	CAQPLNPGTEGTEAFF
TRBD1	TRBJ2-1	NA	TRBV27	TGTGCCAGCAGTCCAACCCCCGGGACAGGTGTTAGTGGTGAGCAGTTCTTC	CASSPTPGTGVSGEQFF
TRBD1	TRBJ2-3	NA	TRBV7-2	TGTGCCAGCAGCTTAAACCGGGACAGGGTCGCAGATACGCAGTATTTT	CASSLNRDRVADTQYF
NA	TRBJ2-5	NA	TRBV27	TGTGCCAGCAGTTTGAGAGTACAAGAGACCCAGTACTTC	CASSLRVQETQYF
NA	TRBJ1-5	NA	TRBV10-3	TGTGCCTCAAAACGACCAGGTAGCAATCAGCCCCAGCATTTT	CASKRPGSNQPQHF
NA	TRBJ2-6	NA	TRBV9	TGTGCCAGTTCTAATTCTGGGGCCAACGTCCTGACTTTC	CASSNSGANVLTF
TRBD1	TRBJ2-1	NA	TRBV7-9	TGTGCCAGCAGCTTGGGTCAGGGGGTAAACAATGAGCAGTTCTTC	CASSLGQGVNNEQFF
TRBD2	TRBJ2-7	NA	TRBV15	TGTGCCACCTCTAAAGCGGGAGAAGGCTACGAGCAGTACTTC	CATSKAGEGYEQYF
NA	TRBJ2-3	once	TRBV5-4	TGTGCCAGCAGCTTCGAAACAGGGACAGATACGCAGTATTTT	CASSFETGTDTQYF
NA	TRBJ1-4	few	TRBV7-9	TGTGCCAGCAGCCTCATCGACAGACGCGAAAAACTGTTTTTT	CASSLIDRREKLFF
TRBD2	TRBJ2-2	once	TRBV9	TGTGCCAGCAGCGTCACTAGCGGGGCGAACACCGGGGAGCTGTTTTTT	CASSVTSGANTGELFF
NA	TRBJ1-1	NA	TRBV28	TGTGCCAGCAGCTCCCAGGGGCTGCAGTCTTTGAACACTGAAGCTTTCTTT	CASSSQGLQSLNTEAFF
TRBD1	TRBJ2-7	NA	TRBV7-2	TGTGCCAGCAGCCTAAGATTTAGGACGGACAGGGGTGACTACGAGCAGTACTTC	CASSLRFRTDRGDYEQYF
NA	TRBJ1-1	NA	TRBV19	TGTGCCAGTAGCGCGACAGGGAACACTGAAGCTTTCTTT	CASSATGNTEAFF
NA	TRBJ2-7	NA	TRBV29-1	TGCAGCGCCAAACCAGGGGGGAGTGGGTACGAGCAGTACTTC	CSAKPGGSGYEQYF
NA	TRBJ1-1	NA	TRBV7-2	TGTGCCAGCAGCTTACTGGAGGGAACAGCTGAAGCTTTCTTT	CASSLLEGTAEAFF
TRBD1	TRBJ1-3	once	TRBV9	TGTGCCAGCAGCGCCTCCGGGACAGTCCTGGGAAACACCATATATTTT	CASSASGTVLGNTIYF
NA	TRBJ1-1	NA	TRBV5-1	TGCGCCAGCGAATTTGGGGGGGGAAACACTGAAGCTTTCTTT	CASEFGGGNTEAFF
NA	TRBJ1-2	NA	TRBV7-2	TGTGCCAGCAGCTTACAGGGCAGATCCGGGTATGGCTACACCTTC	CASSLQGRSGYGYTF
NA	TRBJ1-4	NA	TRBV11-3	TGTGCCAGCAGCTTAGGGCAGGTTGCTGGAAAACTGTTTTTT	CASSLGQVAGKLFF
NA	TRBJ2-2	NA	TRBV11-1	TGTGCCAGCAGCTCGACAGGGAGGACCGGGGAGCTGTTTTTT	CASSSTGRTGELFF
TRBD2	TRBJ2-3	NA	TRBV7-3	TGTGCCAGCAGCTTAAAAGGCGGGGGATACACAGATACGCAGTATTTT	CASSLKGGGYTDTQYF
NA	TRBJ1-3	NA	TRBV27	TGTGCCAGCAGTCCAACCCCCTCGACAGCCGGAAACACCATATATTTT	CASSPTPSTAGNTIYF
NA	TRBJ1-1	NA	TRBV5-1	TGCGCCAGCAGCTTCACAGGGAACACTGAAGCTTTCTTT	CASSFTGNTEAFF
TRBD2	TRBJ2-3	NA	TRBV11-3	TGTGCCAGCAGCTCTTTCGTAGCGGGCGCCCACACAGATACGCAGTATTTT	CASSSFVAGAHTDTQYF